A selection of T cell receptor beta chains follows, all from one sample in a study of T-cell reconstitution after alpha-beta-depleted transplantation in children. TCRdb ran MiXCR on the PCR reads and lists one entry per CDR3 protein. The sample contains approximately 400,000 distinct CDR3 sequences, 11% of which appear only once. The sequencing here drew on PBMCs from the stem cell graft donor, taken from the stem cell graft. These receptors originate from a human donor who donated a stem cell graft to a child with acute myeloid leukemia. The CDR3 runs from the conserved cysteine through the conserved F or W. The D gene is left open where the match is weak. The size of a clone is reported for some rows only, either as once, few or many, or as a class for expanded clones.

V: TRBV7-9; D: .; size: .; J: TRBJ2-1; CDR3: CASSDRTPYNEQFF; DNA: TGTGCCAGCAGCGATCGGACACCTTACAATGAGCAGTTCTTC
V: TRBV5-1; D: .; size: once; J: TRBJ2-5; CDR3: CASSQGQTQETRYF; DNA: TGCGCCAGCAGCCAAGGACAGACTCAAGAGACCCGGTACTTC
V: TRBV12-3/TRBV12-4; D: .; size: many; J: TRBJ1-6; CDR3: CASSGSSYNSPLHF; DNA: TGTGCCAGCAGTGGTAGCTCCTATAATTCACCCCTCCACTTT
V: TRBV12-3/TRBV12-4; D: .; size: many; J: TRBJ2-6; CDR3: CASSSRSSGANVLTF; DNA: TGTGCCAGCAGTTCAAGAAGCTCTGGGGCCAACGTCCTGACTTTC
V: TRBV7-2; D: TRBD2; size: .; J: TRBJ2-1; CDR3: CASSLVLAGGDNEQFF; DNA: TGTGCCAGCAGCTTAGTCCTAGCGGGGGGGGACAATGAGCAGTTCTTC
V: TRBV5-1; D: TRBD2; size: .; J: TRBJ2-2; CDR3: CASTGSGVGELFF; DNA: TGCGCCAGCACTGGTAGCGGGGTCGGGGAGCTGTTTTTT
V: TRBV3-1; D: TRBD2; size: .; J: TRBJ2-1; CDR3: CASSLEAGTSGDNEQFF; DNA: TGTGCCAGCAGTCTCGAAGCCGGGACTAGCGGAGACAATGAGCAGTTCTTC
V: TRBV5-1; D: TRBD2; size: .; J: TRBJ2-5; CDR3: CASSLAGLAMEIQYF; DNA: TGCGCCAGCAGCTTGGCGGGACTAGCAATGGAGATCCAGTACTTC
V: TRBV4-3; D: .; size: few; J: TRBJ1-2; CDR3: CASSLEGSRGYTF; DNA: TGCGCCAGCAGTCTCGAGGGTTCAAGGGGCTACACCTTC
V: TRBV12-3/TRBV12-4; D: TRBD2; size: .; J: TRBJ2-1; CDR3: CASCETSGSVDEQFF; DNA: TGTGCCAGCTGCGAAACTAGCGGGAGTGTCGATGAGCAGTTCTTC
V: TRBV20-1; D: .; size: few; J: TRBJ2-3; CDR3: CSVDGQSGIDTQYF; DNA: TGCAGTGTGGATGGTCAGAGCGGCATAGATACGCAGTATTTT
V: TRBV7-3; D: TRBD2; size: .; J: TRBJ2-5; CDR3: CASSLTGGGLETQYF; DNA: TGTGCCAGCAGCTTAACCGGCGGGGGGTTAGAGACCCAGTACTTC
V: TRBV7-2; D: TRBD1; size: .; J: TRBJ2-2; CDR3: CASSPRQGEAPGELFF; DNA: TGTGCCAGCAGCCCCCGACAGGGGGAAGCTCCCGGGGAGCTGTTTTTT
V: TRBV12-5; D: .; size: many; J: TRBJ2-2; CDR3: CASAKGGGDTGELFF; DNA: TGTGCTAGTGCCAAGGGTGGGGGCGACACCGGGGAGCTGTTTTTT
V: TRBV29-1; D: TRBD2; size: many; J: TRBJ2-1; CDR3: CSVVAGEVHNEQFF; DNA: TGCAGCGTCGTAGCGGGAGAAGTCCACAATGAGCAGTTCTTC
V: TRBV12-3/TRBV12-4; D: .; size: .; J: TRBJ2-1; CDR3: CASSLVRRNNEQFF; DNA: TGTGCCAGCAGTTTGGTCCGCAGAAACAATGAGCAGTTCTTC
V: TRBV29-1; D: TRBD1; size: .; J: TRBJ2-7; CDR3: CSVDVEGTGEQYF; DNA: TGCAGCGTTGACGTGGAGGGGACAGGCGAGCAGTACTTC
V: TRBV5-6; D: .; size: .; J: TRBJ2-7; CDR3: CASRRHGYEQYF; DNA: TGTGCCAGCAGACGACACGGATACGAGCAGTACTTC
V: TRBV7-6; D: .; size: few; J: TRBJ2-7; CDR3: CASSPRTDSSYEQYF; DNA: TGTGCCAGCAGCCCACGGACAGACAGCTCCTACGAGCAGTACTTC
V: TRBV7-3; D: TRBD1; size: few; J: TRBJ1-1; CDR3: CASSPSDRDTEAFF; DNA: TGTGCCAGCAGCCCCTCCGACAGGGACACTGAAGCTTTCTTT
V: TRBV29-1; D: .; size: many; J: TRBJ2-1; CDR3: CSVVPVYNEQFF; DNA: TGCAGCGTTGTGCCAGTTTACAATGAGCAGTTCTTC
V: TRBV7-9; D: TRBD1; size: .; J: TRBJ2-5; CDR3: CASSLQPGTGQETQYF; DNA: TGTGCCAGCAGCCTACAACCCGGGACAGGCCAAGAGACCCAGTACTTC
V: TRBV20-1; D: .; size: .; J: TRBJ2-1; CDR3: CSARRDYQSGEQFF; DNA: TGCAGTGCTAGACGTGACTACCAAAGCGGTGAGCAGTTCTTC
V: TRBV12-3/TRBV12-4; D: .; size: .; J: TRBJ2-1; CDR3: CASTPQRGEQFF; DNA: TGTGCCAGCACCCCCCAAAGGGGTGAGCAGTTCTTC
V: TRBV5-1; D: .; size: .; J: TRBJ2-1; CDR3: CASSPEGGGRLEQFF; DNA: TGCGCCAGCAGCCCGGAAGGGGGGGGGCGCCTTGAGCAGTTCTTC
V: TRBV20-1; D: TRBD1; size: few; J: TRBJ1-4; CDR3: CSARWGQTTNEKLFF; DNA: TGCAGTGCTAGATGGGGACAGACAACTAATGAAAAACTGTTTTTT